This T cell receptor beta chain was sequenced during a study of blood T cell repertoires in COVID-19. Study details: Whether acute or convalescent, the COVID-19 samples came from the United States, Italy and Spain.

V shed 3 bases and J 2 bases; nucleotides not matched to a gene: 11. The CDR3 contains 19 residues. CDR1 and CDR2 from the germline V gene are MDHEN and SYDVKM. Only in-frame clones appear in the TCRdb table, and some are missing; sequencing was by immunoSEQ multiplex PCR. Found here are about 140,000 clones, 65% to 90% of them singletons; the top ten hold around 8.5%. This receptor was obtained from a human donor in a cohort sampled during active COVID-19. The chain joins TRBV28 to TRBJ1-3, with 12 bases aligning to TRBD1. What was sequenced was peripheral blood. CDR3 nucleotide sequence: TGTGCCAGCAGTTTGGCCGGGACAGGGGGCTCTTGGGCTGGAAACACCATATATTTT. Its protein is CASSLAGTGGSWAGNTIYF.